This record covers a single TCR beta chain. The antigen remains unidentified. This PCR relied on a set of 60 Vbeta primers and 13 Jbeta primers. The method was immunoSEQ multiplex PCR; TCRdb's version includes in-frame clones alone and lacks a portion of them. The sample records under 200,000 clones, roughly 83% being singletons. The sample belongs to a study of cytomegalovirus exposure and HLA in healthy donors. Study results and caveats: Overall, roughly 170 TCR beta chains were annotated as cytomegalovirus-associated. Later analysis placed DRB1 highest and HLA-C lowest in TCR association rates, which differed by HLA locus. In an earlier analysis, in some 500 donors, most V segments appeared productive either ~90% or ~30% of the time.

There are 13 residues in the CDR3. The V and J ends lost 6 bases and 5 bases respectively, with 13 bases between them. The germline CDR1 and CDR2 sequences are SQVTM and ANQGSEA. The receptor was derived from a boy aged 2 to 10 in good health and CMV-seronegative. The sample was PBMCs. This chain connects TRBV29-1 to TRBJ2-2, with a weak D call TRBD1 (6 bases). This chain's CDR3 is CSVFRGQTGELFF. In DNA form, the CDR3 reads TGCAGCGTCTTCAGGGGCCAGACCGGGGAGCTGTTTTTT.